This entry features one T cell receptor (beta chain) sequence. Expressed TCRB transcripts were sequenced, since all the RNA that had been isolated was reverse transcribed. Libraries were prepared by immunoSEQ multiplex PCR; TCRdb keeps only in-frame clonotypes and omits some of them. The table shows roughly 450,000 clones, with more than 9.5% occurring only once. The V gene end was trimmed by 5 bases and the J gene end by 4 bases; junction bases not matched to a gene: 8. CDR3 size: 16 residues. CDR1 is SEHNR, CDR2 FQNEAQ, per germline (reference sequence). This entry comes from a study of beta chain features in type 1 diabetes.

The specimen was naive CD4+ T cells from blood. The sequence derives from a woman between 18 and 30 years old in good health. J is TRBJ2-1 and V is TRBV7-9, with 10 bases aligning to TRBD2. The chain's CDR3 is CASSRLGTSVYNEQFF. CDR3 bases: TGTGCCAGCAGCCGCCTAGGGACTAGCGTATACAATGAGCAGTTCTTC. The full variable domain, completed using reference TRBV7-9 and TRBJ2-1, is DTGVSQNPRHKITKRGQNVTFRCDPISEHNRLYWYRQTLGQGPEFLTYFQNEAQLEKSRLLSDRFSAERPKGSFSTLEIQRTEQGDSAMYLCASSRLGTSVYNEQFFGPGTRLTVL.